The 14 T cell receptor beta chains given below trace back to one sample, sequenced in a study of OX40 agonist ivuxolimab in advanced cancers. The data were produced by immunoSEQ multiplex PCR, yet TCRdb's version contains in-frame clones alone and is incomplete. The sample lists about 90,000 clones, 85% to 90% seen once, with approximately 7.4% in the top ten. The material sequenced was CD4+ or CD8+ T cells sorted from blood, taken in a trial of the OX40 agonist ivuxolimab. The source of these receptors is an adult with an advanced solid tumor such as melanoma, head and neck, liver or kidney cancer.

The genes are TRBV28 and TRBJ1-5; D is unresolved. The V gene's germline CDR1 is MDHEN and CDR2 SYDVKM. Trimming pared 4 bases from V and 7 bases from J, leaving 8 bases between. The CDR3 sequence is 12 residues long. The CDR3 reads CASSSSMQPQHF. In DNA, the CDR3 is TGTGCCAGCAGTTCTTCAATGCAGCCCCAGCATTTT. The full variable domain, in which reference TRBV28 and TRBJ1-5 provide the parts outside the CDR3, is DVKVTQSSRYLVKRTGEKVFLECVQDMDHENMFWYRQDPGLGLRLIYFSYDVKMKEKGDIPEGYSVSREKKERFSLILESASTNQTSMYLCASSSSMQPQHFGDGTRLSIL.

The V and J genes are TRBV28 and TRBJ2-5; TRBD2 aligns across 11 bases. Germline loops: CDR1 MDHEN, CDR2 SYDVKM. This CDR3 is built from 16 residues. The V and J ends lost 6 bases and 5 bases, in that order; junction bases with no gene match: 11. CDR3 DNA: TGTGCCAGCAGCAGCTATAGCGGGAGGGCCCCGGAGACCCAGTACTTC. Protein product: CASSSYSGRAPETQYF.

The chain recombines TRBV5-6 with TRBJ2-5, with TRBD1 matching over 8 bases. Trimming at V came to 3 bases and at J to 4 bases, leaving 8 bases not matched to a gene. Germline assignment: CDR1 SGHDT and CDR2 YYEEEE. This CDR3 contains 15 residues. As DNA, the CDR3 is TGTGCCAGCAGCTCGCAGGGGGCGGAGGGAGAGACCCAGTACTTC. Translated, it gives CASSSQGAEGETQYF.

The gene calls are TRBV30 and TRBJ2-7; no clear D gene. Per the germline V gene, CDR1 is GTSNPN and CDR2 is SVGIG (reference sequence). Trimming cost V 0 bases and J 1 base, with 7 bases left between them. The CDR3 covers 13 residues. The CDR3 sequence: CAWSVDGSYEQYF. As DNA, the CDR3 is TGTGCCTGGAGTGTAGATGGTTCCTACGAGCAGTACTTC.

The chain employs TRBV6-5 and TRBJ2-7, with 10 nucleotides matching TRBD1. V dropped 6 bases and J dropped 5; count of bases not matched to a gene: 7. The CDR3 runs to 14 residues. Germline V gives CDR1 MNHEY, CDR2 SVGAGI. The CDR3 sequence is CASRPTTGGHEQYF. The CDR3 nucleotides are TGTGCCAGCAGACCTACGACAGGGGGCCACGAGCAGTACTTC.

This clone was recorded a few times. This chain connects TRBV28 to TRBJ2-2, with a weak D call TRBD2 (5 bases). The germline V gene encodes CDR1 MDHEN and CDR2 SYDVKM. There are 16 residues in the CDR3. Trimming left V 8 bases short and J 6 bases short, with 22 bases between. CDR3 in amino acids: CASQFGGSPPSGELFF. CDR3 coding DNA: TGTGCCAGCCAATTCGGAGGATCTCCACCCTCCGGGGAGCTGTTTTTT.

This clone came up once. This chain joins TRBV10-3 and TRBJ2-5; tentative D call: TRBD2 (6 bases). The CDR3 extends over 12 amino acids. The ends were cut back, 9 bases at V and 3 bases at J, with 11 bases in the middle. Germline V gene sequence: CDR1 ENHRY, CDR2 SYGVKD. As DNA, the CDR3 is TGTGCCATGGGTGGAGGGGAAGAGACCCAGTACTTC. Its protein product is CAMGGGEETQYF.

In its sample, this clone was seen once. This chain uses TRBV7-6 with TRBJ2-1; 8 positions match TRBD2. Per germline, CDR1 SGHVS and CDR2 FNYEAQ. This CDR3 has 17 residues. The ends lost 1 base at V and 0 bases at J; junction bases unmatched: 5. CDR3 in amino acids: CASSLGLAHSSYNEQFF. In nucleotides, the CDR3 is TGTGCCAGCAGCTTAGGACTAGCGCATAGCTCCTACAATGAGCAGTTCTTC.

The sample holds one count of this clone. This rearrangement joins TRBV2 to TRBJ1-6; 7 nucleotides align to TRBD1. Germline V gene lookup returns CDR1 SNHLY and CDR2 FYNNEI. The length of the CDR3 is 14 residues. V dropped 9 bases and J dropped 4; count of bases not matched to a gene: 6. The CDR3 region is CASIPGQYNSPLHF. The CDR3, as DNA: TGTGCCAGTATACCGGGACAGTATAATTCACCCCTCCACTTT.

This chain joins TRBV6-6 and TRBJ1-1, with 8 bases aligning to TRBD1. The junction had 7 bases not matched to a gene; V was cut back by 6 bases and J by 4 bases. Germline loops: CDR1 MNHNY, CDR2 SVGAGI (reference sequence). This CDR3 comprises 14 residues. The CDR3 protein is CASSQTGVGTEAFF. The CDR3 nucleotides are TGTGCCAGCAGCCAGACAGGGGTGGGCACTGAAGCTTTCTTT.

The genes are TRBV7-9 and TRBJ1-4, with D uncertain. The V and J ends lost 5 bases and 3 bases respectively, with 16 bases between them. The germline V gene has CDR1 SEHNR and CDR2 FQNEAQ (reference sequence). The CDR3 runs to 16 residues. CDR3 in DNA: TGTGCCAGCAGCCCCGCCTCACACCTATCTAATGAAAAACTGTTTTTT. This gives the protein CASSPASHLSNEKLFF. Full variable domain (missing parts from reference TRBV7-9 and TRBJ1-4): DTGVSQNPRHKITKRGQNVTFRCDPISEHNRLYWYRQTLGQGPEFLTYFQNEAQLEKSRLLSDRFSAERPKGSFSTLEIQRTEQGDSAMYLCASSPASHLSNEKLFFGSGTQLSVL.

This clone appeared once. The J gene is TRBJ2-5, the V gene TRBV7-9; D not certain. V dropped 5 bases and J dropped 1 base, with 5 bases sitting between them. This CDR3 has 12 residues. The germline V gene encodes CDR1 SEHNR and CDR2 FQNEAQ (reference sequence). The CDR3 DNA reads TGTGCCAGCAGCCCCACCCAAGAGACCCAGTACTTC. This encodes CASSPTQETQYF.

The chain carries TRBV7-9 and TRBJ2-1; D unresolved. Germline loops: CDR1 SEHNR, CDR2 FQNEAQ (reference sequence). The CDR3 contains 13 residues. V was pared by 0 bases and J by 9 bases, with 9 bases between. The CDR3 nucleotides read TGTGCCAGCAGCTTAGCGCTCGAGTTTGAGCAGTTCTTC. It encodes CASSLALEFEQFF.

J is TRBJ1-4 and V is TRBV2; a possible D gene is TRBD1 (5 bases). The ends were cut back, 7 bases at V and 8 bases at J, with 20 bases in the middle. The CDR3 consists of 15 residues. Germline values: CDR1 SNHLY, CDR2 FYNNEI. The DNA of the CDR3 is TGTGCCAGCACCGAACGGGGCAGGGAGTACGAAAAACTGTTTTTT. This sequence encodes CASTERGREYEKLFF.